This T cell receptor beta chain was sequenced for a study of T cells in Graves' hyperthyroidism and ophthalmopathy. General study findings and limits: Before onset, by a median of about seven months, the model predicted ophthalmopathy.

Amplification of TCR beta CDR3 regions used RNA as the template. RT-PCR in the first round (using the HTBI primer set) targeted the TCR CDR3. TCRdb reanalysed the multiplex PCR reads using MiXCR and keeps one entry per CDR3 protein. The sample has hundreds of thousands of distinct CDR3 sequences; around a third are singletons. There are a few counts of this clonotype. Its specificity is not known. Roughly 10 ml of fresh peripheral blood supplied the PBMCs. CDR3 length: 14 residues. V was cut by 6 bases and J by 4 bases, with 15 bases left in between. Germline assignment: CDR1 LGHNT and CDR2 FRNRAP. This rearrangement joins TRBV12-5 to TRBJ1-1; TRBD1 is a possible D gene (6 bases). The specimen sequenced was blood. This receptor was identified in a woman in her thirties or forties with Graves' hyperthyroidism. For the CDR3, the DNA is TGTGCTAGTGGCCTCGGACAGTTCGGCACTGAAGCTTTCTTT. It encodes CASGLGQFGTEAFF.